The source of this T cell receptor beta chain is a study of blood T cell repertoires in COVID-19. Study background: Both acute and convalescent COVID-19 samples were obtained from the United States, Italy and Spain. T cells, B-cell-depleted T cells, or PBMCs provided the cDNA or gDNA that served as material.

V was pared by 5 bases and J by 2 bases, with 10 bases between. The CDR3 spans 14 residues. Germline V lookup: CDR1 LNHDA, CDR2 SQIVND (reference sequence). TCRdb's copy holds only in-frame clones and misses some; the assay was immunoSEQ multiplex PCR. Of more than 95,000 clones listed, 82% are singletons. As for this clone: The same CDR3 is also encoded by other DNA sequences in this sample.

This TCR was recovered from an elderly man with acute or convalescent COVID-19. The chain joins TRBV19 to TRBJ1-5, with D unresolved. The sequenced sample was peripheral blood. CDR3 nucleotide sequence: TGTGCCAGTAGTCCCGGTGGTGGCAATCAGCCCCAGCATTTT. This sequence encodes CASSPGGGNQPQHF.